Listed below are T cell receptor beta chains from one sample, sequenced in a study of shared clonotypes between healthy human individuals. Sequenced by immunoSEQ multiplex PCR; TCRdb stores in-frame clones only, minus some. Altogether some 2,500,000 clones are present, over 85% being singletons, with the ten largest covering 0.35% to 0.45%. Sequencing was performed on naive CD4+ T cells from PBMCs. The receptors originated from a man between 18 and 29 years old in good health. Some clones in this sample may be carry-over from other donors' samples. CDR3s include the opening cysteine and the closing phenylalanine or tryptophan. The D gene is left open where the match is weak.

D gene,V gene,J gene,CDR3 DNA,CDR3 protein
TRBD1,TRBV6-4,TRBJ2-1,TGTGCCAGCAGCGCCTCGTCGCTTGGGACAGGGGGGACCAGTGAGCAGTTCTTC,CASSASSLGTGGTSEQFF
TRBD1,TRBV19,TRBJ2-1,TGTGCCAGTCGGACAGGGGGCGCGGTGGGGCAGTTCTTC,CASRTGGAVGQFF
.,TRBV28,TRBJ2-7,TGTGCCAGCAGTTCGGGACTCAACAAGAGGCCCTACGAGCAGTACTTC,CASSSGLNKRPYEQYF
.,TRBV5-1,TRBJ2-1,TGCGCCAGCAGCTTGGCCGTTGAGCCCTACAATGAGCAGTTCTTC,CASSLAVEPYNEQFF
.,TRBV9,TRBJ2-5,TGTGCCAGCAGCCCCAGGACCCTAAGGGAGACCCAGTACTTC,CASSPRTLRETQYF
.,TRBV6-1,TRBJ1-5,TGTGCCAGCAGTGAAGTTACGGGTAGCAATCAGCCCCAGCATTTT,CASSEVTGSNQPQHF
TRBD2,TRBV5-1,TRBJ2-1,TGCGCCAGCAGCGCTGGACTAGCGGGAGACTATGAGCAGTTCTTC,CASSAGLAGDYEQFF
.,TRBV19,TRBJ2-1,TGTGCCAGTAGTATTGGTACGTCAGGGGAACAGTTCTTC,CASSIGTSGEQFF
TRBD1,TRBV6-1,TRBJ1-1,TGTGCCAGCAGTGGGGGACAGGGATACCGGGCCAACACTGAAGCTTTCTTT,CASSGGQGYRANTEAFF
TRBD1,TRBV28,TRBJ2-1,TGTGCCAGCCCCCCATCGAAGGGGGCGGACTACAATGAGCAGTTCTTC,CASPPSKGADYNEQFF
TRBD1,TRBV11-2,TRBJ2-2,TGTGCCAGCAGCCGCCTCGCCCCGCGGACAGGGGGCCCCTGGGAGCTGTTTTTT,CASSRLAPRTGGPWELFF
.,TRBV2,TRBJ1-5,TGTGCCAGCAGTGACCCATACAGGGATAGCAATCAGCCCCAGCATTTT,CASSDPYRDSNQPQHF
TRBD2,TRBV5-4,TRBJ2-2,TGTGCCAGCAGCCCGGGACTAGCGGGAGTTGCCGGGGAGCTGTTTTTT,CASSPGLAGVAGELFF
.,TRBV28,TRBJ1-1,TGTGCCAGCAGTTTAGTGGGACGCCTGAACACTGAAGCTTTCTTT,CASSLVGRLNTEAFF
.,TRBV21-1,TRBJ1-2,TGTGCCAGCGGGCAACCCCAATTGGGACGTGGCTACACCTTC,CASGQPQLGRGYTF
TRBD2,TRBV19,TRBJ2-1,TGTGCCAGTAGTCTTGGGACTAGCGGGAGGGGCTACAATGAGCAGTTCTTC,CASSLGTSGRGYNEQFF
TRBD1,TRBV28,TRBJ2-6,TGTGCCAGCAACGCGGGACAGGGGGCTTCCGGGGCCAACGTCCTGACTTTC,CASNAGQGASGANVLTF
.,TRBV23-1,TRBJ1-1,TGCGCCCCCCGGGCCGAAGCTTTCTTT,CAPRAEAFF
.,TRBV5-5,TRBJ1-1,TGTGCCAGCAGCTTGTTCCCAGGGGAGGTAGGCACTGAAGCTTTCTTT,CASSLFPGEVGTEAFF
.,TRBV9,TRBJ1-5,TGTGCCAGCAGCGTAGGTTGGGACCAGCCCCAGCATTTT,CASSVGWDQPQHF
.,TRBV9,TRBJ2-3,TGTGCCAGCAGCGTAGGGAGCGGGCCAGATACGCAGTATTTT,CASSVGSGPDTQYF
.,TRBV30,TRBJ2-1,TGTGCCTGGAGTGTTCCCATTTGGCAGTCAATTTACAATGAGCAGTTCTTC,CAWSVPIWQSIYNEQFF
TRBD2,TRBV14,TRBJ2-1,TGTGCCAGCAGCCAAGACCAAAGCGGGGGCAGGGTGTTCTTC,CASSQDQSGGRVFF
.,TRBV4-1,TRBJ2-5,TGCGCCAGCAGCCAAGATGCCCCGGGGGTGGGCGAGACCCAGTACTTC,CASSQDAPGVGETQYF
.,TRBV18,TRBJ1-1,TGTGCCAGCTCACCACTGGCAGGGGTTGAAGCTTTCTTT,CASSPLAGVEAFF
TRBD2,TRBV28,TRBJ2-7,TGTGCCAGCAGTTTTCCCATCTCACTAGCGGGAGGCTTCTACGAGCAGTACTTC,CASSFPISLAGGFYEQYF
TRBD2,TRBV11-2,TRBJ2-1,TGTGCCAGCAGCCTCGGACTAGCGGAGGGGCATGAGCAGTTCTTC,CASSLGLAEGHEQFF
.,TRBV19,TRBJ1-5,TGTGCCACTAGGGGTGTGGGTCAGCCCCAGCATTTT,CATRGVGQPQHF
.,TRBV10-2,TRBJ1-2,TGCGCCAGCAGTGACCCAACTGACATGAGCTACACCTTC,CASSDPTDMSYTF
.,TRBV5-6,TRBJ2-7,TGTGCCAGCAGCTTGGGGCTAGGCTCCCCCGGTCAGCAGTACTTC,CASSLGLGSPGQQYF
.,TRBV14,TRBJ1-1,TGTGCCAGCAAGAGGGCAGAGGACAGTCCTTTCTTT,CASKRAEDSPFF
.,TRBV28,TRBJ1-1,TGTGCCAGCAAATGGGCAGTTCTGAACACTGAAGCTTTCTTT,CASKWAVLNTEAFF
.,TRBV4-1,TRBJ2-7,TGCGCCAGCAGCCAAGTTCACCCGGCCTACGAGCAGTACTTC,CASSQVHPAYEQYF
.,TRBV5-1,TRBJ2-2,TGCGCCAGCAGCCCAGGGAACCCAGGTACCGGGGAGCTGTTTTTT,CASSPGNPGTGELFF